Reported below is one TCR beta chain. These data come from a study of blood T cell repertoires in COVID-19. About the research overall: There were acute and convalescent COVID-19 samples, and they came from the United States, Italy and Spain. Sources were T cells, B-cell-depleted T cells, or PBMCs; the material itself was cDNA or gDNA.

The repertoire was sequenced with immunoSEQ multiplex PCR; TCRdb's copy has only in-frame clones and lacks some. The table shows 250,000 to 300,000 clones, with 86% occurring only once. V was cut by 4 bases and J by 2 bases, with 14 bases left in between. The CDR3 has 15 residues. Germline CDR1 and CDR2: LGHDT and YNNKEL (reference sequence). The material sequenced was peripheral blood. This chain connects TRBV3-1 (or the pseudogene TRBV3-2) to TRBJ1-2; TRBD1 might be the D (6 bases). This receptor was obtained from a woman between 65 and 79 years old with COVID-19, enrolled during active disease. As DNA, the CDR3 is TGTGCCAGCAGCCCCGTCCAGGGGCCAAACTATGGCTACACCTTC. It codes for CASSPVQGPNYGYTF.